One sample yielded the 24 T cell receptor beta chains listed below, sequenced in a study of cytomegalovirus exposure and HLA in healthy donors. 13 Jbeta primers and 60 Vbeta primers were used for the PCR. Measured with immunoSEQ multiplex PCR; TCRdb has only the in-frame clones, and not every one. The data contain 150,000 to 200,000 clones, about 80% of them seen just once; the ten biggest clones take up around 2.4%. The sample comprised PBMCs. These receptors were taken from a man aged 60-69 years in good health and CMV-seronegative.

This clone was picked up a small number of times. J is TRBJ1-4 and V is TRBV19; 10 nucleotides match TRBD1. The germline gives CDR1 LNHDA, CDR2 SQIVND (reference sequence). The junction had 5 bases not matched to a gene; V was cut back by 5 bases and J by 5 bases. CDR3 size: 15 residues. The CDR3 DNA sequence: TGTGCCAGTAGTCCCCCGGGACAGGGGAATGAAAAACTGTTTTTT. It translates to CASSPPGQGNEKLFF. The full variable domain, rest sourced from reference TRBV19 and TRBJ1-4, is DGGITQSPKYLFRKEGQNVTLSCEQNLNHDAMYWYRQDPGQGLRLIYYSQIVNDFQKGDIAEGYSVSREKKESFPLTVTSAQKNPTAFYLCASSPPGQGNEKLFFGSGTQLSVL.

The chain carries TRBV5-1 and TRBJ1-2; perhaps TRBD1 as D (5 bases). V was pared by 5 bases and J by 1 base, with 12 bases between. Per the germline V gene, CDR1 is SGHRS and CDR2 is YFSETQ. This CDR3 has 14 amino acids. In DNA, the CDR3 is TGCGCCAGCAGTCAGGAGGGGTTTAACTATGGCTACACCTTC. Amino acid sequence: CASSQEGFNYGYTF.

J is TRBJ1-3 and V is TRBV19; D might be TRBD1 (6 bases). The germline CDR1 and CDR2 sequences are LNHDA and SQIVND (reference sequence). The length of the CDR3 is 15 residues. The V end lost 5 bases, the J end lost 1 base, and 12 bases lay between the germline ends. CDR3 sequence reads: CASSPRTASGNTIYF. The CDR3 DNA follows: TGTGCCAGTAGTCCGCGGACAGCTTCTGGAAACACCATATATTTT. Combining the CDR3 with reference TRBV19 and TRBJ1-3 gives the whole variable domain DGGITQSPKYLFRKEGQNVTLSCEQNLNHDAMYWYRQDPGQGLRLIYYSQIVNDFQKGDIAEGYSVSREKKESFPLTVTSAQKNPTAFYLCASSPRTASGNTIYFGEGSWLTVV.

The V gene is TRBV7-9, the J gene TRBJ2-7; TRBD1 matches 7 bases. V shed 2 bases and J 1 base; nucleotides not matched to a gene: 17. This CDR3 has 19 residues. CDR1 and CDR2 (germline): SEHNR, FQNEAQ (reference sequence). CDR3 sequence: CASSLPGQDQKTKSYEQYF. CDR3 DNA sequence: TGTGCCAGCAGCTTACCCGGACAGGACCAAAAAACGAAATCCTACGAGCAGTACTTC.

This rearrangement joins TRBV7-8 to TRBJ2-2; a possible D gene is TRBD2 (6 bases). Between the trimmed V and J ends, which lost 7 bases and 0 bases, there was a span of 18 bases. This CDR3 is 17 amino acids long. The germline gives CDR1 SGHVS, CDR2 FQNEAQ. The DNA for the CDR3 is TGTGCCAGCACCTTGCTTAGGGGACTCGCGAACACCGGGGAGCTGTTTTTT. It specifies CASTLLRGLANTGELFF.

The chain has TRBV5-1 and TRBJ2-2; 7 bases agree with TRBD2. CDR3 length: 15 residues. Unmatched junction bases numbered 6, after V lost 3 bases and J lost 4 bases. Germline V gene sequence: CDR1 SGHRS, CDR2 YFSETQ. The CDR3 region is CASSWGPGGTGELFF. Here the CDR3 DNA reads TGCGCCAGCAGCTGGGGCCCGGGGGGCACCGGGGAGCTGTTTTTT. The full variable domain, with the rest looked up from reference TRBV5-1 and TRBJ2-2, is KAGVTQTPRYLIKTRGQQVTLSCSPISGHRSVSWYQQTPGQGLQFLFEYFSETQRNKGNFPGRFSGRQFSNSRSEMNVSTLELGDSALYLCASSWGPGGTGELFFGEGSRLTVL.

The CDR3 nucleotides are TGTGCCAGCAGTTTACAGGGCTCTGGAAACACCATATATTTT. It codes for CASSLQGSGNTIYF. The chain links TRBV6-5 to TRBJ1-3, with D possibly matching TRBD1 (6 bases). Germline V gives CDR1 MNHEY, CDR2 SVGAGI. V was clipped by 4 bases and J by 0 bases, with 7 bases between them. The length of the CDR3 is 14 residues.

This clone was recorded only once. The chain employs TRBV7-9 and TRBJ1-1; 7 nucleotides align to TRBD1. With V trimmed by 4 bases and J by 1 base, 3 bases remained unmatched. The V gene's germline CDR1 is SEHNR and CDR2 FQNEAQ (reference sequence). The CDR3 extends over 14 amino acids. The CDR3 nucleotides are TGTGCCAGCAGCTCCACAGGGGCGAACACTGAAGCTTTCTTT. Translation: CASSSTGANTEAFF.

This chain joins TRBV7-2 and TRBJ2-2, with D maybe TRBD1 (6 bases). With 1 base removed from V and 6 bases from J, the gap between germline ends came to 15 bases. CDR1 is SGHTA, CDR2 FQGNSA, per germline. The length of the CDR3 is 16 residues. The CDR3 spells CASSLVPTGKAGELFF. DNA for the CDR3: TGTGCCAGCAGCTTAGTCCCAACAGGGAAGGCCGGGGAGCTGTTTTTT.

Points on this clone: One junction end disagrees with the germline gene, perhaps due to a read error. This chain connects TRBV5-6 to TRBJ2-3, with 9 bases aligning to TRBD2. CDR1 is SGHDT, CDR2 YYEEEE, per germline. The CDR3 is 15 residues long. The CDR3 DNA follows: TGTGCCGGCAGCCCAACTAGCGGGTCAACAGATACGCAGTATTTT. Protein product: CAGSPTSGSTDTQYF.

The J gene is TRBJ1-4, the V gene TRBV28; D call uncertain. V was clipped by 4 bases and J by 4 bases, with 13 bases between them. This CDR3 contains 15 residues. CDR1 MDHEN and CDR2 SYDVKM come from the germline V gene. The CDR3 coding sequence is TGTGCCAGCAGTTCCGTGGGCCCAATTAATGAAAAACTGTTTTTT. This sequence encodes CASSSVGPINEKLFF. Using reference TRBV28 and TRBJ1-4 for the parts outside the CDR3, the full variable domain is DVKVTQSSRYLVKRTGEKVFLECVQDMDHENMFWYRQDPGLGLRLIYFSYDVKMKEKGDIPEGYSVSREKKERFSLILESASTNQTSMYLCASSSVGPINEKLFFGSGTQLSVL.

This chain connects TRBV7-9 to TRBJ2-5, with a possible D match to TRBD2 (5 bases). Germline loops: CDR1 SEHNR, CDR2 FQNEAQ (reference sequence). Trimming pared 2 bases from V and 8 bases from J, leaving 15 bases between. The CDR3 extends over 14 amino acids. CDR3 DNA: TGTGCCAGCAGCTTAACGGACCCGGCGGGCACCCAGTACTTC. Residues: CASSLTDPAGTQYF.

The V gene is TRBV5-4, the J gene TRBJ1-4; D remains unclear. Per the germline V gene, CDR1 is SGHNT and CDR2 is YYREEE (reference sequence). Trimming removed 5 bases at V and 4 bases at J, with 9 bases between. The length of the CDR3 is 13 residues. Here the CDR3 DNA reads TGTGCCAGCAGATCGGGGTTTAATGAAAAACTGTTTTTT. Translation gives CASRSGFNEKLFF.

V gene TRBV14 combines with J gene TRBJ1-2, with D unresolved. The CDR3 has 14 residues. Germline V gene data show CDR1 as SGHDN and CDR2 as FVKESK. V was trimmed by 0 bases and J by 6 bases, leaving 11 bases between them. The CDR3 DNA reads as TGTGCCAGCAGCCAAGAGGGCAGGCTGGATGGCTACACCTTC. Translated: CASSQEGRLDGYTF.

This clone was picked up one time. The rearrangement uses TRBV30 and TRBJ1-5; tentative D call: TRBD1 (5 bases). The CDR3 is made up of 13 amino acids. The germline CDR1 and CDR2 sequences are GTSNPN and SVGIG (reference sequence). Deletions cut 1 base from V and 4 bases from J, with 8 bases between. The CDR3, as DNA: TGTGCCTGGAGTGGGGGCCCAAATCAGCCCCAGCATTTT. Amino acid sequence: CAWSGGPNQPQHF.

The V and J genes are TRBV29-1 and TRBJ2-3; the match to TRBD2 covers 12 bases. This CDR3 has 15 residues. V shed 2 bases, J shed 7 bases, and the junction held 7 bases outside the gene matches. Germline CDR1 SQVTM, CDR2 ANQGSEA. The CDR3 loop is CSVEQSSGRANTQYF. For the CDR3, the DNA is TGCAGCGTTGAACAGTCTAGCGGGAGGGCCAATACGCAGTATTTT.

The CDR3: CASSLEGDRGYGYTF. As DNA, the CDR3 is TGTGCCAGCAGCTTAGAGGGTGACAGGGGGTATGGCTACACCTTC. The rearrangement links TRBV11-2 to TRBJ1-2, with TRBD1 matching over 9 bases. Germline CDR1 and CDR2: SGHAT and FQNNGV. J lost 5 bases, V lost 0 bases, and 4 bases had no gene match. The CDR3 has 15 residues.

The CDR3 DNA follows: TGCGCCAGCAGCTTGTTGGCAGGGGGTCCTAATGGCTACACCTTC. Translation gives CASSLLAGGPNGYTF. The chain employs TRBV5-1 and TRBJ1-2, with TRBD1 matching 7 bases. The V segment lost 1 base and the J segment 6 bases; nucleotides outside the gene matches: 9. The germline gives CDR1 SGHRS, CDR2 YFSETQ. This CDR3 contains 15 residues.

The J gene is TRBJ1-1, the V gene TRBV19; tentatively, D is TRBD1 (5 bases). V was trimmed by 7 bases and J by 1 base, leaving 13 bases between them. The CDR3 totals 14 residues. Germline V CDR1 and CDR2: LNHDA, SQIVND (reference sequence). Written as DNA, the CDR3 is TGTGCCAGTACCTCGGGACTCCCGAACACTGAAGCTTTCTTT. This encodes CASTSGLPNTEAFF.

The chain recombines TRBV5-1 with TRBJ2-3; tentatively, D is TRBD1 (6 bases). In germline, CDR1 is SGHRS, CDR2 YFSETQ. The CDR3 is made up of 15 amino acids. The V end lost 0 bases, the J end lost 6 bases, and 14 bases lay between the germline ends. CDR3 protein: CASSLVVGADDTQYF. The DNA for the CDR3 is TGCGCCAGCAGCTTGGTGGTGGGGGCGGATGATACGCAGTATTTT.

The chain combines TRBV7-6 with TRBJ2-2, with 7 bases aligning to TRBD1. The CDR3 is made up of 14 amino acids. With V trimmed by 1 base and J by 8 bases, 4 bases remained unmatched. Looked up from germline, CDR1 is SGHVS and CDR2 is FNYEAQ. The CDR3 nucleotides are TGTGCCAGCAGCTTAGAGCAGGGGGTAGGGGAGCTGTTTTTT. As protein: CASSLEQGVGELFF.

CDR3 sequence (DNA): TGTGCCAGCAGCCTTACAGGGGATACGCAGTATTTT. Protein: CASSLTGDTQYF. The J gene is TRBJ2-3, the V gene TRBV16; TRBD1 might be the D (6 bases). CDR1 is KGHSY and CDR2 is FQNENV in the germline V gene. Trimming left V 4 bases short and J 6 bases short, with 8 bases between. The CDR3 consists of 12 residues.

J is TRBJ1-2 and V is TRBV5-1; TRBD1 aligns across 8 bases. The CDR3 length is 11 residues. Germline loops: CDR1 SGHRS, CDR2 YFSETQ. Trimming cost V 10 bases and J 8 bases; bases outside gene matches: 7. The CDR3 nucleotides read TGCGCCGTGCAGGGGGCTGACGGCTACACCTTC. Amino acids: CAVQGADGYTF.

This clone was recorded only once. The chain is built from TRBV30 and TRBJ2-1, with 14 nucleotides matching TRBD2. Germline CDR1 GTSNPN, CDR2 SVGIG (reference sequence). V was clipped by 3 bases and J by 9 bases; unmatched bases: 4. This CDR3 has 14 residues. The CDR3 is CAWSPGLAGVEQFF. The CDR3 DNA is TGTGCCTGGAGCCCGGGACTAGCGGGAGTTGAGCAGTTCTTC.